These T cell receptor beta chains were read from a single sample in a study of blood T cell repertoires in COVID-19. The assay was immunoSEQ multiplex PCR, and TCRdb's table has in-frame clones only and misses some. This repertoire shows a few hundred thousand clones, under 90% found once; its top ten account for approximately 0.94%. Sequenced: peripheral blood. All receptors come from a woman in her thirties or forties who had recovered from COVID-19. Both conserved end residues are part of each CDR3.

cdr3_aa,j_call,v_call
CASSSSGSRTDTQYF,TRBJ2-3,TRBV7-2
CALEVSGELFF,TRBJ2-2,TRBV2
CASSHPRSERYEQYF,TRBJ2-7,TRBV3-1/TRBV3-2
CASSQGGFRREAFF,TRBJ1-1,TRBV4-1
CASSQGGGQEYNEQFF,TRBJ2-1,TRBV3-1/TRBV3-2
CSVVEGVYYEQYF,TRBJ2-7,TRBV29-1
CASSGTGANTEAFF,TRBJ1-1,TRBV2
CASSLSAGTEQFF,TRBJ2-1,TRBV12-3/TRBV12-4
CASSFSGSTDTQYF,TRBJ2-3,TRBV5-4
CASSMSPDNEQFF,TRBJ2-1,TRBV19
CASSSLGWLAGGSTGELFF,TRBJ2-2,TRBV5-6
CATSGQGDSPLHF,TRBJ1-6,TRBV25-1
CASSTPGAEETQYF,TRBJ2-5,TRBV6-5
CASSPIAGGEMKQFF,TRBJ2-1,TRBV7-3
CASSPTGTNSYNEQFF,TRBJ2-1,TRBV19
CASSLEADREDTEAFF,TRBJ1-1,TRBV27
CASSPPPDRDRGTDTQYF,TRBJ2-3,TRBV4-1
CASSLGRLGEQYF,TRBJ2-7,TRBV7-9
CASGRESSYNSPLHF,TRBJ1-6,TRBV5-6
CASSPALAVNNEQFF,TRBJ2-1,TRBV19
CASSGWTGEKLFF,TRBJ1-4,TRBV9
CASSLDREGTQYF,TRBJ2-5,TRBV7-6
CASSLGSKVETQYF,TRBJ2-5,TRBV5-4
CASSKGDETSGSPSTDTQYF,TRBJ2-3,TRBV21-1
CASSEPGQGFTEAFF,TRBJ1-1,TRBV6-1
CASTRDSSNYGYTF,TRBJ1-2,TRBV19
CASRKAGLTIGNTIYF,TRBJ1-3,TRBV11-2
CASGQALDEQFF,TRBJ2-1,TRBV10-3
CASSLAGGTTYEQYF,TRBJ2-7,TRBV7-3
CASSPVPSPNEKLFF,TRBJ1-4,TRBV28
CASSFTALGAGELFF,TRBJ2-2,TRBV7-8
CSATTSGRAEQYF,TRBJ2-7,TRBV29-1
CAWSVEGYGDTQYF,TRBJ2-3,TRBV30
CASSIGLVLAADSYEQYF,TRBJ2-7,TRBV19
CASSFGLRGANVLTF,TRBJ2-6,TRBV5-8
CASSPQGAYQPQHF,TRBJ1-5,TRBV4-1
CASSLRGGLEKLFF,TRBJ1-4,TRBV28
CASRTQGDTEAFF,TRBJ1-1,TRBV5-1
CASGMAADRHYGYTF,TRBJ1-2,TRBV6-5
CAWSDDLAGIAKNIQYF,TRBJ2-4,TRBV30
CSVEDAAAAPYEQYF,TRBJ2-7,TRBV29-1
CASSPRLAENTDTQYF,TRBJ2-3,TRBV9
CASSSGTEAFF,TRBJ1-1,TRBV7-3
CASSQDRNSGNTIYF,TRBJ1-3,TRBV4-1
CASSLVATGGNTEAFF,TRBJ1-1,TRBV5-1
CASSLVQGANSPLHF,TRBJ1-6,TRBV7-9
CATSDGLAPEQYF,TRBJ2-7,TRBV24-1
CASSIAPSVLTETQYF,TRBJ2-5,TRBV19
CASSESSGRETQYF,TRBJ2-5,TRBV2
CASSALNSGNTIYF,TRBJ1-3,TRBV9
CASGPTGGFYGYTF,TRBJ1-2,TRBV28
CASSEAGLAKNIQYF,TRBJ2-4,TRBV10-2
CASSLRERERSQYF,TRBJ2-7,TRBV5-6
CAIREAAGGFNEQFF,TRBJ2-1,TRBV10-3